Each of the 32 T cell receptor beta chains below was sequenced from the same sample in a study of blood T cell repertoires in COVID-19. Method: immunoSEQ multiplex PCR; TCRdb's copy keeps in-frame clones and lacks some. This table has 300,000 to 400,000 clones, 80% to 90% appearing once. The sequenced material came from PBMCs or T cells enriched from blood (not recorded which). The source of these receptors is a man between 18 and 29 years old who had recovered from COVID-19.

This chain connects TRBV15 to TRBJ1-2; 9 bases fit TRBD1. V shed 4 bases and J 2 bases; nucleotides not matched to a gene: 14. The CDR3 consists of 18 residues. In germline, CDR1 is LNHNV, CDR2 YYDKDF (reference sequence). CDR3 DNA sequence: TGTGCCACCAGCACCCCTAACCCGGGACAGGGAGAGAACTATGGCTACACCTTC. This gives the protein CATSTPNPGQGENYGYTF.

The gene calls are TRBV4-2 and TRBJ1-1; 8 positions agree with TRBD1. This CDR3 has 17 residues. Germline values: CDR1 LGHNA, CDR2 YNFKEQ. Trimming at V came to 3 bases and at J to 0 bases, leaving 9 bases not matched to a gene. CDR3 residues: CASSHDMTGAMNTEAFF. The DNA of the CDR3 is TGTGCCAGCAGCCATGACATGACAGGGGCCATGAACACTGAAGCTTTCTTT.

V usage is TRBV2 and J usage is TRBJ2-3; D is unresolved. Germline loops: CDR1 SNHLY, CDR2 FYNNEI. This CDR3 spans 15 amino acids. Trimming stripped 3 bases from V and 0 bases from J, with 10 bases between. CDR3 coding DNA: TGTGCCAGCAGTGAGTTTCGAGCTAGCACAGATACGCAGTATTTT. The encoded protein is CASSEFRASTDTQYF.

CDR3 coding DNA: TGTGCCAGCAGACCTATTAGCGGGGGGAACAATGAGCAGTTCTTC. Translated, it gives CASRPISGGNNEQFF. This chain connects TRBV11-2 to TRBJ2-1, with TRBD2 matching 10 bases. Germline trimming cut 6 bases from V and 5 bases from J; bases unmatched to any gene: 7. The CDR3 sequence is 15 residues long. Germline CDR1 SGHAT, CDR2 FQNNGV.

The rearrangement uses TRBV18 and TRBJ2-1; 8 bases match TRBD1. V trimming: 3 bases; J trimming: 15 bases; junction bases outside the gene matches: 10. Germline CDR1 is KGHSH and CDR2 is LQKENI. The CDR3 spans 13 residues. The CDR3: CASSPRETGDLFF. CDR3 bases: TGTGCCAGCTCACCCCGGGAGACAGGGGACCTGTTCTTC.

The genes are TRBV30 and TRBJ1-1; tentative D call: TRBD1 (6 bases). The CDR3 totals 14 residues. V was cut by 0 bases and J by 5 bases, with 13 bases left in between. Germline CDR1 reads GTSNPN; CDR2 reads SVGIG (reference sequence). The CDR3 here is CAWSVRGARTEAFF. CDR3 coding DNA: TGTGCCTGGAGTGTCCGGGGGGCGCGGACTGAAGCTTTCTTT.

This clone was recorded only once. The chain carries TRBV5-1 and TRBJ1-4; 7 bases align to TRBD1. J lost 2 bases, V lost 6 bases, and 4 bases had no gene match. CDR3 length equals 14 residues. Germline V CDR1 and CDR2: SGHRS, YFSETQ. The CDR3 DNA is TGCGCCAGCACCCGGGACAGTACTAATGAAAAACTGTTTTTT. It translates to CASTRDSTNEKLFF.

This chain uses TRBV6-5 with TRBJ2-3, with 7 bases aligning to TRBD1. After removal of 6 bases from V and 2 bases from J, the junction contained 8 bases not matched to a gene. Per germline, CDR1 MNHEY and CDR2 SVGAGI. The CDR3 runs to 15 residues. This CDR3 is CASSWPGQATDTQYF. The CDR3, as DNA: TGTGCCAGCAGCTGGCCCGGACAGGCCACAGATACGCAGTATTTT.

This sequence joins TRBV10-3 and TRBJ2-2; perhaps TRBD2 as D (5 bases). The CDR3 consists of 12 residues. V lost 6 bases, J lost 7 bases, and 9 bases lay in between. Germline V gene sequence: CDR1 ENHRY, CDR2 SYGVKD. CDR3 nucleotide sequence: TGTGCCATCAGCTTCGAGGGCGGGGAGCTGTTTTTT. This codes for CAISFEGGELFF.

The chain uses TRBV27 and TRBJ2-3; 7 nucleotides line up with TRBD2. The CDR3 runs to 15 residues. With V trimmed by 3 bases and J by 7 bases, 10 bases remained unmatched. Germline V gene sequence: CDR1 MNHEY, CDR2 SMNVEV (reference sequence). CDR3 in amino acids: CASSFESGTLNTQYF. The CDR3 nucleotides are TGTGCCAGCAGTTTTGAAAGCGGGACTTTAAATACGCAGTATTTT.

This chain connects TRBV4-2 to TRBJ1-5; 10 positions match TRBD1. In germline, CDR1 is LGHNA, CDR2 YNFKEQ. The trim removed 4 bases at V and 9 bases at J, leaving 15 bases unmatched. This CDR3 is 17 amino acids long. Written as DNA, the CDR3 is TGTGCCAGCAGCCTTGACTGGGGACAGGGGCCCTTTGGGCCCCAGCATTTT. It is translated as CASSLDWGQGPFGPQHF.

The CDR3 coding sequence is TGTGCCAGCAGCATTCGACAGCTTGAAGCTTTCTTT. It encodes CASSIRQLEAFF. This chain links TRBV7-9 with TRBJ1-1; D is perhaps TRBD1 (5 bases). Per the germline V gene, CDR1 is SEHNR and CDR2 is FQNEAQ (reference sequence). The CDR3 length is 12 residues. V was trimmed by 5 bases and J by 7 bases, leaving 11 bases between them.

The J gene is TRBJ1-2, the V gene TRBV6-1, with 7 bases identical to TRBD1. V trimming: 2 bases; J trimming: 4 bases; junction bases outside the gene matches: 7. The CDR3 consists of 15 residues. The germline V gene has CDR1 MNHNS and CDR2 SASEGT. In nucleotides, the CDR3 is TGTGCCAGCAGTGAACGCAAGGGGGCAGCCTATGGCTACACCTTC. Protein: CASSERKGAAYGYTF.

This clone has just one count. This rearrangement joins TRBV2 to TRBJ1-1, with D maybe TRBD1 (5 bases). The CDR3 runs 15 residues. Germline V gene data show CDR1 as SNHLY and CDR2 as FYNNEI. Trimming left V 6 bases short and J 4 bases short, with 18 bases between. CDR3 region: CASRAAGGWVTEAFF. The CDR3 region has the DNA TGTGCCAGCAGAGCGGCCGGGGGTTGGGTCACTGAAGCTTTCTTT.

The chain uses TRBV12-3 or TRBV12-4 and TRBJ1-2, with D unclear. With 1 base removed from V and 8 bases from J, the gap between germline ends came to 11 bases. The CDR3 runs 13 residues. For the CDR3, the DNA is TGTGCCAGCAGTTTAGATAAGCGCTGGGGCTACACCTTC. Protein: CASSLDKRWGYTF.

The rearrangement joins TRBV18 to TRBJ2-5, with 7 bases lining up with TRBD1. This CDR3 spans 18 amino acids. V trimming: 4 bases; J trimming: 2 bases; junction bases outside the gene matches: 16. Per germline, CDR1 KGHSH and CDR2 LQKENI. For the CDR3, the DNA is TGTGCCAGCTCACGAATTAGGGGGCACCCAGCTCCTCAAGAGACCCAGTACTTC. The encoded protein is CASSRIRGHPAPQETQYF.

This rearrangement joins TRBV7-2 to TRBJ2-2; 7 bases are shared with TRBD1. Germline CDR1 is SGHTA and CDR2 is FQGNSA. Losses at the gene ends were 6 bases for V and 1 base for J; bases not matched to a gene: 5. This CDR3 spans 15 amino acids. The CDR3 here is CASRPTGVNTGELFF. CDR3 DNA sequence: TGTGCCAGCAGACCTACAGGGGTGAACACCGGGGAGCTGTTTTTT.

The chain recombines TRBV6-5 with TRBJ1-2, with D perhaps matching TRBD1 (6 bases). CDR3 length: 13 amino acids. V lost 2 bases and J 2 bases, leaving 6 bases between the germline ends. Germline CDR1 MNHEY, CDR2 SVGAGI. CDR3 sequence: CASSYTGNYGYTF. The CDR3 nucleotides are TGTGCCAGCAGTTACACAGGGAACTATGGCTACACCTTC.

The chain carries TRBV19 and TRBJ2-1; a weak D match, TRBD2 (6 bases). Germline V gene sequence: CDR1 LNHDA, CDR2 SQIVND (reference sequence). The CDR3 is 14 residues long. V was cut by 2 bases and J by 4 bases, with 9 bases left in between. The CDR3 nucleotides read TGTGCCAGTAGTATAATGGGACTTTACAATGAGCAGTTCTTC. Translating gives CASSIMGLYNEQFF.

V usage is TRBV10-3 and J usage is TRBJ1-1; D is perhaps TRBD1 (6 bases). V was cut by 10 bases and J by 6 bases, with 12 bases left in between. This CDR3 has 11 amino acids. The germline V gene has CDR1 ENHRY and CDR2 SYGVKD. This CDR3 is CATGTNAEAFF. The CDR3 region has the DNA TGTGCCACCGGGACAAATGCTGAAGCTTTCTTT.

V and J are TRBV7-9 and TRBJ1-4; 9 positions agree with TRBD1. The J segment lost 7 bases and the V segment lost 5 bases, leaving 5 bases of the junction unmatched. The CDR3 loop spans 14 amino acids. Germline CDR1 and CDR2: SEHNR and FQNEAQ (reference sequence). CDR3 loop: CASSIQGAGEKLFF. CDR3 nucleotide sequence: TGTGCCAGCAGCATACAGGGGGCGGGTGAAAAACTGTTTTTT.

The chain has TRBV5-1 and TRBJ1-2; D uncertain. The CDR3 is 14 residues long. With 2 bases removed from V and 2 bases from J, the gap between germline ends came to 10 bases. CDR1 SGHRS and CDR2 YFSETQ come from the germline V gene. CDR3 in DNA: TGCGCCAGCAGCTTCTTTCCAGCGAACTATGGCTACACCTTC. It translates to CASSFFPANYGYTF. Full variable domain (outside the CDR3, taken from reference TRBV5-1 and TRBJ1-2): KAGVTQTPRYLIKTRGQQVTLSCSPISGHRSVSWYQQTPGQGLQFLFEYFSETQRNKGNFPGRFSGRQFSNSRSEMNVSTLELGDSALYLCASSFFPANYGYTFGSGTRLTVV.

This clone came up a few times. The rearrangement links TRBV2 to TRBJ1-6; 7 positions match TRBD1. This CDR3 spans 17 amino acids. V trimming: 6 bases; J trimming: 0 bases; junction bases outside the gene matches: 8. Germline V CDR1 and CDR2: SNHLY, FYNNEI. CDR3 amino acids: CASSSVGQSSYNSPLHF. Here the CDR3 DNA reads TGTGCCAGCAGCAGTGTGGGACAGAGCTCCTATAATTCACCCCTCCACTTT.

This chain connects TRBV27 to TRBJ2-2, with 7 bases aligning to TRBD1. The CDR3 runs 15 residues. V was clipped by 5 bases and J by 2 bases; unmatched bases: 5. CDR1 is MNHEY and CDR2 is SMNVEV in the germline V gene (reference sequence). CDR3 sequence reads: CASSRQGTNTGELFF. The CDR3 bases are TGTGCCAGCAGTCGACAGGGCACTAACACCGGGGAGCTGTTTTTT.

The chain carries TRBV12-3 or TRBV12-4 and TRBJ1-2; tentative D call: TRBD1 (5 bases). V lost 10 bases and J 8 bases, leaving 20 bases between the germline ends. CDR3 size: 13 residues. As DNA, the CDR3 is TGTGCCACAACGACAGTGGCCACGCGGGGCTACACCTTC. Its translation: CATTTVATRGYTF.

The chain has TRBV24-1 and TRBJ2-7; 9 bases are shared with TRBD1. The length of the CDR3 is 17 residues. The J segment lost 3 bases and the V segment lost 6 bases, leaving 14 bases of the junction unmatched. Looked up from germline, CDR1 is KGHDR and CDR2 is SFDVKD. CDR3 in amino acids: CATSPPWWGQGFYEQYF. The CDR3 DNA follows: TGTGCCACCAGTCCCCCCTGGTGGGGACAGGGCTTCTACGAGCAGTACTTC.

V is TRBV2 and J is TRBJ1-6, with D hard to call. Deletions cut 6 bases from V and 5 bases from J, with 11 bases between. The CDR3 totals 14 residues. Germline values: CDR1 SNHLY, CDR2 FYNNEI. The CDR3 nucleotides read TGTGCCAGCAGCGGGGTCTATGATAATTCACCCCTCCACTTT. Its protein is CASSGVYDNSPLHF.

The gene calls are TRBV2 and TRBJ1-2; no reliable D call. Germline CDR1 reads SNHLY; CDR2 reads FYNNEI. The CDR3 sequence is 12 residues long. The CDR3 region has the DNA TGTGGAGAGAGGTCGGAGGGAATGCGCTACACCTTC. Protein sequence: CGERSEGMRYTF.

This sequence joins TRBV4-3 and TRBJ2-7, with D perhaps TRBD2 (5 bases). V was pared by 3 bases and J by 5 bases, with 17 bases between. The CDR3 is made up of 15 amino acids. The germline V gene has CDR1 LGHNA and CDR2 YSLEER. CDR3 amino acids: CASSQFLAFGDEQYF. CDR3 nucleotides: TGCGCCAGCAGCCAGTTCCTAGCCTTTGGGGACGAGCAGTACTTC.

The J gene is TRBJ1-1, the V gene TRBV6-2 or TRBV6-3; TRBD1 aligns across 9 bases. The CDR3 extends over 18 amino acids. Germline V CDR1 and CDR2: MNHEY, SVGEGT. Trimming at V came to 2 bases and at J to 1 base, leaving 11 bases not matched to a gene. The CDR3 reads CASSYPTGGPLRNTEAFF. DNA for the CDR3: TGTGCCAGCAGTTACCCGACAGGGGGACCCCTAAGGAACACTGAAGCTTTCTTT.

A word on this clone: An end of the junction differs from the germline gene, which may be a read error. This chain links TRBV30 with TRBJ1-3; unclear D gene. This CDR3 is built from 13 residues. Looked up from germline, CDR1 is GTSNPN and CDR2 is SVGIG (reference sequence). The CDR3 sequence is CAWGVSLRNTIYF. The DNA for the CDR3 is TGTGCCTGGGGTGTTAGTTTAAGAAACACCATATATTTT.

This chain uses TRBV6-2 or TRBV6-3 with TRBJ2-1; 9 bases map to TRBD2. Germline CDR1 reads MNHEY; CDR2 reads SVGEGT. The CDR3 has 19 amino acids. V lost 0 bases to trimming and J lost 0 bases; unmatched junction nucleotides: 9. The CDR3 reads CASSYSETSGKSSYNEQFF. In DNA form, the CDR3 reads TGTGCCAGCAGTTACTCTGAGACTAGCGGAAAGAGCTCCTACAATGAGCAGTTCTTC.